Each of the 25 T cell receptor beta chains below was sequenced from the same sample in a study of siplizumab effects on memory and regulatory T cells. Here immunoSEQ multiplex PCR was the method, and the copy in TCRdb shows in-frame clones only, minus some. The sample carries some 100,000 clones, around 94% recorded once. What was sequenced was Tregs sorted from blood. These receptors were collected from a human donor in good health.

The chain recombines TRBV9 with TRBJ2-2; unclear D gene. There are 14 residues in the CDR3. Trimming cost V 0 bases and J 0 bases, with 3 bases left between them. The germline V gene encodes CDR1 SGDLS and CDR2 YYNGEE. The CDR3 region has the DNA TGTGCCAGCAGCGTAGGTCCGAACACCGGGGAGCTGTTTTTT. This encodes CASSVGPNTGELFF.

The chain is built from TRBV6-5 and TRBJ1-5, with D perhaps TRBD1 (6 bases). The CDR3 has 15 amino acids. CDR1 is MNHEY and CDR2 is SVGAGI in the germline V gene. Trimming pared 6 bases from V and 6 bases from J, leaving 18 bases between. CDR3 residues: CASSHGGGGGQPQHF. The CDR3 region has the DNA TGTGCCAGCAGCCACGGTGGGGGCGGAGGTCAGCCCCAGCATTTT.

V usage is TRBV5-1 and J usage is TRBJ2-7, with 8 bases matching TRBD1. CDR3 length: 15 residues. With V trimmed by 4 bases and J by 2 bases, 8 bases remained unmatched. Germline-derived CDR1 and CDR2 are SGHRS and YFSETQ. CDR3 protein: CASSTGQGATYEQYF. CDR3 sequence (DNA): TGCGCCAGCAGCACCGGACAGGGAGCCACCTACGAGCAGTACTTC. Looking up the rest from reference TRBV5-1 and TRBJ2-7 gives the full variable domain: KAGVTQTPRYLIKTRGQQVTLSCSPISGHRSVSWYQQTPGQGLQFLFEYFSETQRNKGNFPGRFSGRQFSNSRSEMNVSTLELGDSALYLCASSTGQGATYEQYFGPGTRLTVT.

The rearrangement links TRBV27 to TRBJ1-5; 11 bases align to TRBD1. The V and J ends lost 5 bases and 4 bases, in that order; junction bases with no gene match: 4. Germline CDR1 and CDR2: MNHEY and SMNVEV (reference sequence). There are 15 residues in the CDR3. The chain's CDR3 is CASSPGTGGNQPQHF. The CDR3 DNA is TGTGCCAGCAGTCCCGGGACAGGGGGAAATCAGCCCCAGCATTTT.

This chain links TRBV11-3 with TRBJ2-2; 8 bases are shared with TRBD2. Germline lookup yields CDR1 SGHNT and CDR2 YENEEA. V trimming: 8 bases; J trimming: 6 bases; junction bases outside the gene matches: 11. This CDR3 contains 15 residues. CDR3 bases: TGTGCCAGCCGATCCAAAGCGGGAGAGTCCGGGGAGCTGTTTTTT. It codes for CASRSKAGESGELFF. The full variable domain, with the rest looked up from reference TRBV11-3 and TRBJ2-2, is EAGVVQSPRYKIIEKKQPVAFWCNPISGHNTLYWYLQNLGQGPELLIRYENEEAVDDSQLPKDRFSAERLKGVDSTLKIQPAELGDSAVYLCASRSKAGESGELFFGEGSRLTVL.

This clone has only one observation. The chain joins TRBV29-1 to TRBJ2-5, with TRBD1 matching over 7 bases. Germline CDR1 is SQVTM and CDR2 is ANQGSEA. V lost 7 bases and J lost 2; bases outside the gene matches: 4. This CDR3 comprises 12 residues. The CDR3 loop is CSGGQIQETQYF. The CDR3 nucleotides are TGCAGCGGGGGACAGATACAAGAGACCCAGTACTTC.

The chain employs TRBV20-1 and TRBJ2-3; D gene ambiguous. The V end was cut by 3 bases, the J end by 11 bases, with 12 bases between. CDR1 is DFQATT, CDR2 SNEGSKA, per germline (reference sequence). The CDR3 runs to 11 residues. The CDR3 region is CSASWLERQYF. In nucleotides, the CDR3 is TGCAGTGCTAGCTGGCTTGAGAGGCAGTATTTT.

The chain joins TRBV28 to TRBJ2-7, with D hard to call. This CDR3 has 13 amino acids. Germline V gene data show CDR1 as MDHEN and CDR2 as SYDVKM. V lost 5 bases and J 6 bases, leaving 14 bases between the germline ends. The CDR3 region is CASSIRTPPEQYF. CDR3 DNA sequence: TGTGCCAGCAGTATCAGGACCCCGCCCGAGCAGTACTTC. The full variable domain, rest sourced from reference TRBV28 and TRBJ2-7, is DVKVTQSSRYLVKRTGEKVFLECVQDMDHENMFWYRQDPGLGLRLIYFSYDVKMKEKGDIPEGYSVSREKKERFSLILESASTNQTSMYLCASSIRTPPEQYFGPGTRLTVT.

The chain carries TRBV28 and TRBJ1-1, with D perhaps TRBD1 (5 bases). Trimming cost V 6 bases and J 9 bases, with 14 bases left between them. In germline, CDR1 is MDHEN, CDR2 SYDVKM. The CDR3 extends over 12 amino acids. This CDR3 is CASSIRQLKAFF. The CDR3 nucleotides are TGTGCCAGCAGCATCCGACAGCTTAAAGCTTTCTTT. The full variable domain, completed using reference TRBV28 and TRBJ1-1, is DVKVTQSSRYLVKRTGEKVFLECVQDMDHENMFWYRQDPGLGLRLIYFSYDVKMKEKGDIPEGYSVSREKKERFSLILESASTNQTSMYLCASSIRQLKAFFGQGTRLTVV.

The chain links TRBV19 to TRBJ2-7; 12 bases fit TRBD2. The CDR3 sequence is 15 residues long. Germline-derived CDR1 and CDR2 are LNHDA and SQIVND (reference sequence). V lost 6 bases and J lost 3; bases outside the gene matches: 6. This chain's CDR3 is CASRGMGLAGYEQYF. DNA of the CDR3: TGTGCCAGTAGGGGTATGGGACTAGCGGGCTACGAGCAGTACTTC.

This clone was counted between two and nine times. The CDR3 loop is CASSPTGRESYEQYF. The CDR3 DNA is TGCGCCAGCAGCCCGACAGGGAGGGAATCCTACGAGCAGTACTTC. This rearrangement joins TRBV5-1 to TRBJ2-7, with D perhaps being TRBD1 or TRBD2 (7 bases each). Germline V CDR1 and CDR2: SGHRS, YFSETQ. This CDR3 spans 15 amino acids. With 4 bases removed from V and 1 base from J, the gap between germline ends came to 15 bases.

This clone was seen only once. This sequence joins TRBV7-2 and TRBJ2-5; D unclear. Trimming shortened V by 3 bases and J by 5 bases, and 7 bases separated the two germline ends. Germline CDR1 reads SGHTA; CDR2 reads FQGNSA. CDR3 length equals 12 residues. CDR3 nucleotides: TGTGCCAGCAGCTTTACGTGGGAGACCCAGTACTTC. This translates into CASSFTWETQYF.

V is TRBV6-6 and J is TRBJ2-7; tentatively, D is TRBD2 (5 bases). Germline values: CDR1 MNHNY, CDR2 SVGAGI (reference sequence). The CDR3 has 15 residues. The V end lost 7 bases, the J end lost 4 bases, and 20 bases lay between the germline ends. CDR3 sequence reads: CASMSGPVAIYEQYF. CDR3 sequence (DNA): TGTGCCAGCATGTCTGGCCCGGTAGCGATTTACGAGCAGTACTTC.

J is TRBJ2-5 and V is TRBV10-1, with 7 nucleotides matching TRBD2. Unmatched junction bases numbered 12, after V lost 2 bases and J lost 0 bases. The CDR3 has 18 residues. Germline-derived CDR1 and CDR2 are WNHNN and SYGVQD (reference sequence). The CDR3 loop is CASSERVGGGLYQETQYF. In DNA form, the CDR3 reads TGCGCCAGCAGTGAGAGGGTCGGGGGAGGGCTGTACCAAGAGACCCAGTACTTC.

J is TRBJ2-1 and V is TRBV5-1, with a possible D match to TRBD2 (6 bases). The CDR3 is made up of 18 amino acids. V lost 1 base and J lost 5, with 22 bases in between. Germline values: CDR1 SGHRS, CDR2 YFSETQ. DNA of the CDR3: TGCGCCAGCAGCTTGAGGACATTTCGGGAGCGTATTCACAATGAGCAGTTCTTC. This gives the protein CASSLRTFRERIHNEQFF.

A single count supports this clone. V is TRBV7-9 and J is TRBJ2-3, with no clear D. Germline CDR1 and CDR2: SEHNR and FQNEAQ (reference sequence). Trimming removed 4 bases from V and 0 bases from J, with 11 bases in between. This CDR3 has 15 amino acids. The CDR3 spells CASSSRIASTDTQYF. The CDR3 nucleotides are TGTGCCAGCAGCTCCCGTATAGCTAGCACAGATACGCAGTATTTT.

This sequence joins TRBV4-1 and TRBJ1-4; 10 bases agree with TRBD1. The junction had 1 base not matched to a gene; V was cut back by 6 bases and J by 12 bases. This CDR3 spans 11 amino acids. Germline CDR1 reads MGHRA; CDR2 reads YSYEKL. The CDR3: CASRGTGELFF. The CDR3 DNA follows: TGCGCCAGCAGGGGGACAGGGGAACTGTTTTTT.

V and J are TRBV6-5 and TRBJ2-2; D uncertain. V lost 6 bases to trimming and J lost 6 bases, with 11 bases between them. The length of the CDR3 is 13 residues. CDR1 is MNHEY and CDR2 is SVGAGI in the germline V gene. The CDR3 DNA follows: TGTGCCAGCAGAAAAAGGCCCGCCGGGGAGCTGTTTTTT. It encodes CASRKRPAGELFF.

The rearrangement joins TRBV7-3 to TRBJ1-2, with a tentative D call TRBD1 (6 bases). With 2 bases removed from V and 3 bases from J, the gap between germline ends came to 7 bases. CDR1 and CDR2 (germline): SGHTA, FQGTGA. There are 13 residues in the CDR3. DNA for the CDR3: TGTGCCAGCAGCTTATACAGGGACTATGGCTACACCTTC. It specifies CASSLYRDYGYTF.

The J gene is TRBJ2-1, the V gene TRBV15, with D possibly TRBD2 on 5 matching bases. This CDR3 spans 14 amino acids. Trimming took off 5 bases at V and 8 bases at J, with 16 bases between the two ends. Germline V CDR1 and CDR2: LNHNV, YYDKDF (reference sequence). CDR3 nucleotides: TGTGCCACCAGCCTCCCGGGGAGTGCCTATGAGCAGTTCTTC. Translation gives CATSLPGSAYEQFF.

This clone was detected only once. The rearrangement uses TRBV4-1 and TRBJ2-1; 10 bases are a match to TRBD2. The CDR3 sequence is 17 residues long. Trimming at V came to 0 bases and at J to 6 bases, leaving 8 bases not matched to a gene. Germline CDR1 reads MGHRA; CDR2 reads YSYEKL. The CDR3 DNA follows: TGCGCCAGCAGCCAAGATTCCCTGGGACTAGCGCGCAATGAGCAGTTCTTC. It encodes CASSQDSLGLARNEQFF.

This clone was counted once. The chain joins TRBV6-1 to TRBJ1-2; possible D gene TRBD1, 6 bases. The CDR3 loop spans 13 amino acids. CDR1 and CDR2 (germline): MNHNS, SASEGT. Trimming removed 6 bases at V and 2 bases at J, with 10 bases between. CDR3 in DNA: TGTGCCAGCAGCCGACAGGAGAACTATGGCTACACCTTC. Translated, it gives CASSRQENYGYTF.

V usage is TRBV28 and J usage is TRBJ2-5; D possibly uses TRBD1 or TRBD2 (5 bases each). Per germline, CDR1 MDHEN and CDR2 SYDVKM. The CDR3 has 14 residues. V was shortened by 3 bases and J by 11 bases, with 19 bases between the two germline ends. CDR3 loop: CASSFLVGRERQYF. The CDR3 nucleotides read TGTGCCAGCAGTTTCCTAGTCGGCAGGGAGAGGCAGTACTTC.

The chain is built from TRBV14 and TRBJ1-1; no firm D call. In germline, CDR1 is SGHDN, CDR2 FVKESK. V was pared by 5 bases and J by 0 bases, with 10 bases between. CDR3 length: 14 amino acids. The chain's CDR3 is CASSVTPMNTEAFF. As DNA, the CDR3 is TGTGCCAGCAGCGTGACACCAATGAACACTGAAGCTTTCTTT.

The rearrangement joins TRBV7-9 to TRBJ1-2; D is unresolved. Germline V gene data show CDR1 as SEHNR and CDR2 as FQNEAQ (reference sequence). The CDR3 consists of 17 residues. V was pared by 5 bases and J by 3 bases, with 22 bases between. The CDR3 spells CASSPNFRLLRDYGYTF. The CDR3 nucleotides read TGTGCCAGCAGCCCGAACTTCCGCCTACTACGGGACTATGGCTACACCTTC.